This is a list of T cell receptor beta chains from one sample in a study of cytomegalovirus exposure and HLA in healthy donors. Repertoires were generated with immunoSEQ multiplex PCR, while TCRdb's copy carries only in-frame clones and drops some. Of about 86,000 clones in the sample, about three quarters were seen once. The sample was PBMCs. Receptor source: a male donor in good health and CMV-seropositive. CDR3s include the opening cysteine and the closing phenylalanine or tryptophan. Fields, in order: V gene, J gene, D gene, clone size, CDR3 protein, CDR3 DNA. D genes are given only for firm matches. The size entry is marked missing in some rows and otherwise reads once, few, many or a size class.

TRBV28,TRBJ1-1,TRBD1,NA,CASRQGATEAFF,TGTGCCAGCAGACAGGGGGCCACTGAAGCTTTCTTT
TRBV5-1,TRBJ2-3,TRBD2,NA,CASSLNGGGATDTQYF,TGCGCCAGCAGCTTGAACGGGGGAGGGGCCACAGATACGCAGTATTTT
TRBV11-2,TRBJ2-7,TRBD2,NA,CASSFRTSGSFREQYF,TGTGCCAGCAGCTTCCGGACTAGCGGGAGCTTCCGCGAGCAGTACTTC
TRBV9,TRBJ1-4,NA,NA,CASSPRAGGEKLFF,TGTGCCAGCAGCCCGAGGGCAGGAGGGGAAAAACTGTTTTTT
TRBV7-8,TRBJ2-7,NA,once,CASSFQSGTGLYEQYF,TGTGCCAGCAGCTTTCAGTCCGGGACGGGACTCTACGAGCAGTACTTC
TRBV5-8,TRBJ1-5,TRBD1,NA,CASSPGQGAGPQHF,TGTGCCAGCAGCCCCGGACAGGGGGCAGGGCCCCAGCATTTT
TRBV7-8,TRBJ1-6,TRBD1,NA,CASSSGTENNSPLHF,TGTGCCAGCAGCTCGGGGACAGAAAATAATTCACCCCTCCACTTT
TRBV19,TRBJ2-7,TRBD2,NA,CASSTQTSGSSYEQYF,TGTGCCAGTAGTACTCAAACTAGCGGGAGTTCTTACGAGCAGTACTTC
TRBV29-1,TRBJ2-7,NA,NA,CSVGRGLSYEQYF,TGCAGCGTTGGCAGGGGTCTTTCCTACGAGCAGTACTTC
TRBV6-4,TRBJ1-5,NA,NA,CASSAEVGQPQHF,TGTGCCAGCAGTGCCGAGGTGGGTCAGCCCCAGCATTTT
TRBV6-5,TRBJ1-1,NA,few,CASSYSLQGEAFF,TGTGCCAGCAGTTACTCGTTGCAGGGGGAAGCTTTCTTT
TRBV7-2,TRBJ2-3,NA,few,CASRLGTYLSTDTQYF,TGTGCCAGCAGGCTTGGGACTTATCTCAGCACAGATACGCAGTATTTT
TRBV19,TRBJ1-5,TRBD1,NA,CASSFPGQGAKPQHF,TGTGCCAGTAGTTTCCCGGGACAGGGGGCAAAGCCCCAGCATTTT
TRBV7-8,TRBJ2-1,TRBD2,NA,CASSPPGLGYNEQFF,TGTGCCAGCAGCCCCCCGGGACTAGGTTACAATGAGCAGTTCTTC
TRBV6-6,TRBJ2-1,TRBD2,NA,CASHNGLGYNEQFF,TGTGCCAGCCATAACGGACTAGGCTACAATGAGCAGTTCTTC
TRBV5-1,TRBJ1-1,TRBD1,NA,CASSLARGQQNTEAFF,TGCGCCAGCAGCTTGGCGCGGGGACAGCAGAACACTGAAGCTTTCTTT
TRBV30,TRBJ2-5,TRBD2,once,CAWTLKLAGQETQYF,TGTGCCTGGACTCTTAAACTAGCGGGGCAAGAGACCCAGTACTTC
TRBV9,TRBJ2-2,NA,NA,CASSVTPQVTGELFF,TGTGCCAGCAGCGTCACCCCTCAGGTGACCGGGGAGCTGTTTTTT
TRBV7-9,TRBJ2-2,TRBD2,NA,CSSSRTLLAGVPTGELFF,TGTTCCAGCAGCCGTACTCTCTTGGCGGGAGTACCCACCGGGGAGCTGTTTTTT
TRBV18,TRBJ2-7,TRBD1,NA,CASSPGSTGLYEQYF,TGTGCCAGCTCACCGGGGTCGACAGGGTTGTACGAGCAGTACTTC
TRBV19,TRBJ1-5,NA,NA,CASSIWAREAKPQHF,TGTGCCAGTAGTATCTGGGCCAGGGAGGCAAAGCCCCAGCATTTT
TRBV6-1,TRBJ2-1,TRBD2,NA,CASSEQLPGTTLFKQFF,TGTGCCAGCAGTGAACAATTACCCGGGACTACTCTCTTTAAGCAGTTCTTC
TRBV30,TRBJ2-7,TRBD2,NA,CAWAGLAGGPQYEQYF,TGTGCCTGGGCGGGACTAGCGGGAGGGCCGCAGTACGAGCAGTACTTC
TRBV6-1,TRBJ2-3,NA,NA,CASSEDVRSDTQYF,TGTGCCAGCAGTGAAGATGTTAGATCGGATACGCAGTATTTT
TRBV5-8,TRBJ2-3,TRBD2,NA,CASSYGTSGADTQYF,TGTGCCAGCAGCTACGGGACTAGCGGGGCGGATACGCAGTATTTT
TRBV18,TRBJ2-1,TRBD1,NA,CASSSGTGLYNEQFF,TGTGCCAGCTCCTCCGGGACAGGCCTCTACAATGAGCAGTTCTTC
TRBV7-9,TRBJ1-4,TRBD1,NA,CASSLLDRPLTTNEKLFF,TGTGCCAGCAGCCTATTGGACAGGCCCCTCACAACTAATGAAAAACTGTTTTTT
TRBV7-2,TRBJ2-3,TRBD1,NA,CASSLRTGGPDTQYF,TGTGCCAGCAGCTTACGGACAGGGGGCCCAGATACGCAGTATTTT
TRBV10-2,TRBJ1-6,TRBD1,NA,CASTTGTATYNSPLHF,TGCGCCAGCACAACCGGGACAGCAACCTATAATTCACCCCTCCACTTT
TRBV30,TRBJ1-1,TRBD1,few,CAWIPGRTGGTEAFF,TGTGCCTGGATACCTGGAAGGACAGGGGGCACTGAAGCTTTCTTT
TRBV19,TRBJ2-2,TRBD1,few,CASSFGQGLTGELFF,TGTGCCAGTAGTTTCGGACAGGGGTTGACCGGGGAGCTGTTTTTT
TRBV5-4,TRBJ2-3,TRBD2,NA,CASSSGSSDTQYF,TGTGCCAGCTCTAGCGGGAGTTCAGATACGCAGTATTTT
TRBV27,TRBJ1-1,NA,NA,CASSLSPSGEGRAFF,TGTGCCAGCAGTTTATCCCCCTCCGGAGAGGGGAGGGCTTTCTTT
TRBV6-1,TRBJ2-5,TRBD1,NA,CASSENPAGTGGETQYF,TGTGCCAGCAGTGAAAACCCCGCCGGGACAGGGGGAGAGACCCAGTACTTC
TRBV7-9,TRBJ2-7,TRBD1,NA,CSSSSSLPGQVAYEQYF,TGTTCCAGCAGCTCCTCCTTACCGGGACAGGTGGCCTACGAGCAGTACTTC
TRBV18,TRBJ2-7,TRBD2,NA,CASWIGLAGYEQYF,TGTGCCAGCTGGATCGGACTAGCGGGGTACGAGCAGTACTTC
TRBV9,TRBJ2-1,TRBD2,NA,CASSVLAGVSYNEQFF,TGTGCCAGCAGCGTACTAGCGGGAGTTAGCTACAATGAGCAGTTCTTC
TRBV5-1,TRBJ2-7,NA,NA,CASSQARDSGSYEQYF,TGCGCCAGCAGTCAAGCGCGGGACTCGGGATCCTACGAGCAGTACTTC
TRBV14,TRBJ2-7,NA,NA,CASSQDPAGKAEQYF,TGTGCCAGCAGCCAAGATCCCGCAGGTAAAGCCGAGCAGTACTTC
TRBV5-4,TRBJ2-5,TRBD2,NA,CASSLAAREVEEETQYF,TGTGCCAGCAGCTTGGCGGCGCGGGAGGTGGAGGAAGAGACCCAGTACTTC
TRBV7-2,TRBJ1-1,NA,NA,CASSLASTGDTEAFF,TGTGCCAGCAGCTTAGCTTCGACAGGAGACACTGAAGCTTTCTTT
TRBV29-1,TRBJ2-6,TRBD2,NA,CSVWSGRGPGANVLTF,TGCAGCGTATGGAGCGGGAGGGGTCCTGGGGCCAACGTCCTGACTTTC
TRBV5-4,TRBJ2-2,NA,NA,CASSSASAGGTGELFF,TGTGCCAGCAGCTCGGCCAGCGCCGGAGGCACCGGGGAGCTGTTTTTT
TRBV9,TRBJ2-1,NA,NA,CASSVSPSADNEQFF,TGTGCCAGCAGCGTATCGCCTAGCGCCGACAATGAGCAGTTCTTC
TRBV14,TRBJ2-1,TRBD2,once,CASSQGLARGQFF,TGTGCCAGCAGCCAGGGACTAGCGAGGGGGCAGTTCTTC
TRBV9,TRBJ2-3,TRBD2,NA,CASSVGPGGGTDTQYF,TGTGCCAGCAGCGTAGGGCCGGGAGGAGGCACAGATACGCAGTATTTT
TRBV14,TRBJ2-3,TRBD2,NA,CASSQVVWTSGRFRKGTDTQYF,TGTGCCAGCAGCCAAGTTGTTTGGACTAGCGGGAGGTTTAGGAAAGGCACAGATACGCAGTATTTT
TRBV19,TRBJ1-1,TRBD1,NA,CASRAVGQGAMNTEAFF,TGTGCCAGTAGGGCCGTGGGGCAGGGGGCTATGAACACTGAAGCTTTCTTT
TRBV9,TRBJ2-3,NA,NA,CASSVGGVGTDTQYF,TGTGCCAGCAGCGTAGGGGGAGTAGGGACAGATACGCAGTATTTT
TRBV4-2,TRBJ1-2,NA,NA,CASSPGGANYGYTF,TGTGCCAGCAGCCCCGGGGGGGCTAACTATGGCTACACCTTC
TRBV25-1,TRBJ2-2,NA,NA,CASSAAAGELFF,TGTGCCAGCAGTGCAGCGGCCGGGGAGCTGTTTTTT
TRBV29-1,TRBJ2-1,NA,once,CSASQGGGNEQFF,TGCAGCGCGTCCCAGGGCGGTGGCAATGAGCAGTTCTTC
TRBV11-3,TRBJ2-5,NA,NA,CASSLRGLGKETQYF,TGTGCCAGCAGCTTACGAGGGCTCGGTAAAGAGACCCAGTACTTC
TRBV13,TRBJ2-5,TRBD2,NA,CASSPDEAGGPETQYF,TGTGCCAGCAGCCCAGATGAAGCGGGAGGGCCCGAGACCCAGTACTTC
TRBV5-3,TRBJ2-3,TRBD1,NA,CARSPYRGPINTDTQYF,TGTGCCAGAAGCCCATACAGGGGGCCGATAAACACAGATACGCAGTATTTT
TRBV5-1,TRBJ2-1,TRBD2,NA,CASSSGLAGVDEQFF,TGCGCCAGCAGCTCGGGACTAGCGGGAGTGGATGAGCAGTTCTTC
TRBV2,TRBJ2-2,TRBD1,NA,CASRAGTGNTGELFF,TGTGCCAGCAGGGCAGGGACAGGGAACACCGGGGAGCTGTTTTTT